This T cell receptor (beta chain) was sequenced during a study of T cells in Graves' hyperthyroidism and ophthalmopathy. Study observations and caveats: Most thyroid-expanded clonotypes above 0.001 were also found in blood.

This clonotype was counted a few times. Its matching antigen is unknown. J lost 6 bases, V lost 2 bases, and 9 bases had no gene match. From germline, CDR1 is MGHRA and CDR2 YSYEKL. The CDR3 is 15 residues long. The CDR3 regions of TCR beta were amplified from RNA transcripts. First-round RT-PCR with HTBI primers amplified the TCR CDR3 region. TCRdb re-analysed the multiplex PCR reads in MiXCR, keeping a single row per CDR3 protein. The sample carries a few hundred thousand distinct CDR3 sequences, 15% to 20% recorded once. Each patient was aged 18 to 65 and had newly diagnosed hyperthyroidism of under 2 months' duration. Isolation of PBMCs was performed on around 9.4 ml fresh peripheral blood.

The receptor's source is a woman under 30 with Graves' hyperthyroidism. The chain couples TRBV4-1 to TRBJ2-7; 8 nucleotides match TRBD2. Specimen: blood. Here the CDR3 reads CASSQRPAGDGEQYF. The CDR3 bases are TGCGCCAGCAGCCAAAGGCCAGCGGGGGACGGCGAGCAGTACTTC.